Detailed here is one T cell receptor (beta chain). Its antigen remains unknown. The template consisted of bulk tumor genomic DNA, with 600 ng used per sample. Multiple biopsies spaced far apart were taken from each primary tumor during surgery. Enrolled individuals presented with untreated, newly diagnosed non-small cell lung cancer and received curative surgery. The study drew donors from newly diagnosed non-small cell lung cancer patients having surgery with curative intent. These data are taken from a study of immune heterogeneity within non-small cell lung tumors. Study background: The tumors comprised several squamous cell carcinomas, approximately 11 non-squamous carcinomas and 1 not otherwise specified.

In a multiplex PCR, 32 V and 13 J primers amplified TCR beta CDR3. Using its own MiXCR run on the multiplex PCR reads, TCRdb lists one record per CDR3 protein. The sample has about 6,100 distinct CDR3 sequences, approximately 22% seen once; the top ten hold 11% to 15%. The junction had 5 bases not matched to a gene; V was cut back by 5 bases and J by 0 bases. This CDR3 comprises 15 residues. From germline, CDR1 is SEHNR and CDR2 FQNEAQ (reference sequence). Study-wide points: With local tumor mutational burden, local T-cell clonality showed a moderate but significant correlation (R roughly 0.3).

Sequencing was performed on lung tumor tissue. V is TRBV7-9 and J is TRBJ2-5; 8 bases are shared with TRBD1. This TCR came from a female donor with non-small cell lung cancer. CDR3 amino acids: CASSRTGNHQETQYF. The CDR3 bases are TGTGCCAGCAGCCGGACAGGGAACCACCAAGAGACCCAGTACTTC.